This T cell receptor (beta chain) was recovered during a study of T cell responses to AZD1222 COVID-19 vaccine. Worth noting for this clone: Its antigen is still unknown.

The study, taken as a whole, reports: Most donors were white British and more were female, and clonal diversity was possibly underestimated.

The method was immunoSEQ multiplex PCR; TCRdb's version includes in-frame clones alone and lacks a portion of them. The sample holds over 130,000 clones, under 95% seen once. This clonotype originated in an adult in good health. The source material was peripheral blood, sampled on day 0 of AZD1222 vaccination.

This CDR3 reads CASSNSGLVHHEQYF. The DNA of the CDR3 is TGTGCCAGCAGTAATTCGGGACTGGTCCACCACGAGCAGTACTTC. The gene calls are TRBV27 and TRBJ2-7; TRBD2 is a possible D gene (6 bases). Trimming cost V 5 bases and J 5 bases, with 19 bases left between them. This CDR3 region has 15 residues. Germline CDR1 MNHEY, CDR2 SMNVEV (reference sequence).